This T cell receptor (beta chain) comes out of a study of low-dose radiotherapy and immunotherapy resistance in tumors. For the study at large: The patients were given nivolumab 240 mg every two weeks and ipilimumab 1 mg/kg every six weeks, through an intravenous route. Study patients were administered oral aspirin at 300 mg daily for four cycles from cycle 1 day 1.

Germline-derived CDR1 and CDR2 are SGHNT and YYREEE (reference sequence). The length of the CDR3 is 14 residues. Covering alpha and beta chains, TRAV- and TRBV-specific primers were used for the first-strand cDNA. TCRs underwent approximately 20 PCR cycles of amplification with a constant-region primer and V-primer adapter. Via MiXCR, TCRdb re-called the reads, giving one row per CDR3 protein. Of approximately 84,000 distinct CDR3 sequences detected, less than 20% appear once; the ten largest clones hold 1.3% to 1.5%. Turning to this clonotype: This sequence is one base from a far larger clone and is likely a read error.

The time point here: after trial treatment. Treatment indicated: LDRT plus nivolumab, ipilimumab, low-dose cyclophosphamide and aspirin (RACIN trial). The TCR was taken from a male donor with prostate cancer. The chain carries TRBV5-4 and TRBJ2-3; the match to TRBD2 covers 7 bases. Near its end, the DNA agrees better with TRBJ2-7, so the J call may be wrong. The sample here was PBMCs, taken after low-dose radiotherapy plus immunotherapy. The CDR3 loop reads CASSRGLDDNEQYF. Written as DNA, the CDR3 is TGTGCCAGCAGCCGAGGACTAGACGACAATGAGCAGTACTTC.